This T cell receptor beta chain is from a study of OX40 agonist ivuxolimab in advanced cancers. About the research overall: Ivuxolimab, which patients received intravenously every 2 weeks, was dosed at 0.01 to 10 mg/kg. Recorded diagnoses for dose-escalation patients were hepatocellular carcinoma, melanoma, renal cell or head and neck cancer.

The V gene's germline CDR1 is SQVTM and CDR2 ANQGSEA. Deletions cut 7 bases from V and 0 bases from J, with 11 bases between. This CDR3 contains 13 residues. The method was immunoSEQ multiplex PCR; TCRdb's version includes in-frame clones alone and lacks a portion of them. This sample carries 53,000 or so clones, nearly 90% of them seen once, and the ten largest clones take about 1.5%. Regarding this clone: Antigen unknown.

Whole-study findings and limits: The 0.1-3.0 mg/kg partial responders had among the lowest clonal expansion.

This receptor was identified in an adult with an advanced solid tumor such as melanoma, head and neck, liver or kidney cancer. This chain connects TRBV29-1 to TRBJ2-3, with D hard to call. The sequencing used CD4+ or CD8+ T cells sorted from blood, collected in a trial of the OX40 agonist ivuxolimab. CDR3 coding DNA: TGCAGCGCCCGGAGATCTAGCACAGATACGCAGTATTTT. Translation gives CSARRSSTDTQYF.